One sample yielded the 28 T cell receptor beta chains listed below, sequenced in a study of CD8 T cells in Susac syndrome. RNA totalling roughly 0.5 to 1 ug underwent reverse transcription with random hexamers. TCRdb passed the immunoSEQ multiplex PCR reads through MiXCR, listing each CDR3 protein once. The sample yields hundreds of thousands of distinct CDR3 sequences, approximately 85% seen once. The sample taken for sequencing was CD8+ T cells from PBMCs. The receptors shown here come from a human donor with multiple sclerosis.

The gene calls are TRBV28 and TRBJ2-7; 7 bases line up with TRBD2. Germline V gives CDR1 MDHEN, CDR2 SYDVKM. The length of the CDR3 is 17 residues. The V and J ends lost 3 bases and 7 bases, in that order; junction bases with no gene match: 18. The CDR3 sequence is CASSFSLRLATLGEQYF. CDR3 coding DNA: TGTGCCAGCAGTTTTTCGCTGCGACTAGCCACTTTGGGGGAGCAGTACTTC.

In this sample, this clonotype turned up once. The rearrangement links TRBV28 to TRBJ2-7; D not resolved. CDR3 length: 13 residues. Trimming took off 5 bases at V and 0 bases at J, with 8 bases between the two ends. From germline, CDR1 is MDHEN and CDR2 SYDVKM. The chain's CDR3 is CASSRLSSYEQYF. The CDR3 DNA reads TGTGCCAGCAGTCGCTTGAGCTCCTACGAGCAGTACTTC.

This clonotype was seen only a few times. This chain joins TRBV20-1 and TRBJ2-7, with 10 bases that match TRBD2. J gave up 4 bases and V 6 bases, and 6 bases lay outside the gene matches. This CDR3 has 13 amino acids. Germline V gene lookup returns CDR1 DFQATT and CDR2 SNEGSKA (reference sequence). CDR3 sequence (DNA): TGCAGTGCCCTAGCGGGAGACAGTTACGAGCAGTACTTC. Translating gives CSALAGDSYEQYF.

The V and J genes are TRBV12-3 or TRBV12-4 and TRBJ1-6; 7 bases are shared with TRBD1. The J segment lost 3 bases and the V segment lost 2 bases, leaving 1 base of the junction unmatched. There are 15 residues in the CDR3. CDR3 sequence reads: CASSLRDSYNSPLHF. DNA of the CDR3: TGTGCCAGCAGTTTACGGGACAGCTATAATTCACCCCTCCACTTT.

The chain employs TRBV7-9 and TRBJ2-3, with 11 nucleotides matching TRBD2. Trimming took 4 bases from V and 1 from J; bases not matched to a gene: 4. The CDR3 sequence is 16 residues long. Germline CDR1 and CDR2: SEHNR and FQNEAQ (reference sequence). CDR3 in DNA: TGTGCCAGCAGCTCCCCACTAGCGGGAGGCACAGATACGCAGTATTTT. It translates to CASSSPLAGGTDTQYF.

This chain uses TRBV7-9 with TRBJ2-1; TRBD2 might be the D (6 bases). V lost 5 bases and J 3 bases, leaving 14 bases between the germline ends. The CDR3 length is 15 residues. The germline CDR1 and CDR2 sequences are SEHNR and FQNEAQ (reference sequence). CDR3 sequence reads: CASSDDSGGYNEQFF. In nucleotides, the CDR3 is TGTGCCAGCAGCGACGACTCCGGGGGCTACAATGAGCAGTTCTTC.

V and J are TRBV29-1 and TRBJ2-7; D is unclear. The CDR3 sequence is 13 residues long. Trimming took 2 bases from V and 2 from J, leaving 10 bases between them. Germline CDR1 SQVTM, CDR2 ANQGSEA. DNA for the CDR3: TGCAGCGTTGAAATGCCTACAACCTACGAGCAGTACTTC. This sequence encodes CSVEMPTTYEQYF.

CDR3 loop: CASTGTGGYNEQFF. Written as DNA, the CDR3 is TGTGCCAGTACGGGGACAGGGGGCTACAATGAGCAGTTCTTC. The chain uses TRBV19 and TRBJ2-1, with 11 nucleotides matching TRBD1. Germline values: CDR1 LNHDA, CDR2 SQIVND (reference sequence). CDR3 length: 14 residues. Trimming took 7 bases from V and 3 from J; bases not matched to a gene: 2.

This clonotype was observed once. The chain recombines TRBV30 with TRBJ1-3; 11 bases map to TRBD1. Germline V CDR1 and CDR2: GTSNPN, SVGIG (reference sequence). CDR3 length: 14 residues. Trimming cost V 1 base and J 6 bases; bases outside gene matches: 2. CDR3 residues: CAWSAGQGENTIYF. In DNA, the CDR3 is TGTGCCTGGAGTGCGGGACAGGGGGAAAACACCATATATTTT.

The gene calls are TRBV7-9 and TRBJ1-6; 7 bases fit TRBD1. V lost 4 bases and J lost 6; bases outside the gene matches: 3. Per germline, CDR1 SEHNR and CDR2 FQNEAQ (reference sequence). This CDR3 contains 14 residues. CDR3 protein: CASSSRDSNSPLHF. The CDR3, as DNA: TGTGCCAGCAGCTCCCGGGACAGTAATTCACCCCTCCACTTT.

This clonotype was seen more than once but under ten times. The chain uses TRBV12-3 or TRBV12-4 and TRBJ2-1; tentatively, D is TRBD1 (6 bases). The CDR3 length is 16 residues. V lost 6 bases and J 0 bases, leaving 15 bases between the germline ends. The CDR3 bases are TGTGCCAGCAGCCATCCAGGGGAAAGCTCCTACAATGAGCAGTTCTTC. Translation gives CASSHPGESSYNEQFF.

Concerning this clonotype itself: Germline is not matched at one junction end, which may reflect a read error. This chain uses TRBV5-8 with TRBJ1-5; D unclear. The CDR3 sequence is 13 residues long. Germline V gene lookup returns CDR1 SGHTS and CDR2 YDEGEE. This CDR3 is CASSPWMGQPQRF. CDR3 DNA: TGTGCCAGCAGCCCCTGGATGGGTCAGCCCCAGCGTTTT.

The chain couples TRBV11-1 to TRBJ2-1; D ambiguous. In germline, CDR1 is SGHAT, CDR2 FQDESV (reference sequence). The CDR3 consists of 12 residues. V was clipped by 5 bases and J by 6 bases, with 8 bases between them. The CDR3 sequence: CASSLLVNEQFF. The CDR3 nucleotides read TGTGCCAGCAGCCTGCTGGTCAATGAGCAGTTCTTC.

Remarks on this clonotype: A junction end diverges from the germline sequence, so it may reflect a read error. The genes are TRBV7-9 and TRBJ2-2; D not resolved. This CDR3 spans 14 amino acids. CDR1 and CDR2 (germline): SEHNR, FQNEAQ (reference sequence). CDR3 nucleotides: TGTGCCAGCAGCTTACCCGTTTTCACCGGCGAGCTGTTTTTT. Amino acids: CASSLPVFTGELFF.

The rearrangement uses TRBV7-3 and TRBJ1-1, with 7 bases matching TRBD1. The CDR3 spans 15 residues. J was trimmed by 2 bases and V by 4 bases; bases with no gene match: 7. The germline CDR1 and CDR2 sequences are SGHTA and FQGTGA. In DNA form, the CDR3 reads TGTGCCAGCAGCTGGACAGGTAGTAGTAACACTGAAGCTTTCTTT. Translated: CASSWTGSSNTEAFF.

The chain uses TRBV28 and TRBJ2-1; 11 bases fit TRBD2. CDR3 length: 15 residues. The V gene end was trimmed by 6 bases and the J gene end by 5 bases; junction bases not matched to a gene: 6. Germline loops: CDR1 MDHEN, CDR2 SYDVKM. The CDR3 loop reads CASRPRLAGNNEQFF. The CDR3 bases are TGTGCCAGCAGACCCAGACTAGCGGGGAACAATGAGCAGTTCTTC.

The chain recombines TRBV4-3 with TRBJ2-1; D ambiguous. The CDR3 sequence is 16 residues long. Germline loops: CDR1 LGHNA, CDR2 YSLEER. V was trimmed by 0 bases and J by 2 bases, leaving 11 bases between them. CDR3 region: CASSQDRRLPYNEQFF. In DNA, the CDR3 is TGCGCCAGCAGCCAAGATAGGCGTCTGCCCTACAATGAGCAGTTCTTC.

The rearrangement links TRBV6-1 to TRBJ1-5; D call uncertain. Per the germline V gene, CDR1 is MNHNS and CDR2 is SASEGT. Trimming took 10 bases from V and 0 from J, leaving 16 bases between them. The CDR3 sequence is 15 residues long. The CDR3 reads CATPRTVYSNQPQHF. In nucleotides, the CDR3 is TGTGCCACCCCTAGGACGGTTTATAGCAATCAGCCCCAGCATTTT.

The rearrangement joins TRBV20-1 to TRBJ2-3; 9 nucleotides agree with TRBD2. The trim removed 0 bases at V and 3 bases at J, leaving 10 bases unmatched. The germline CDR1 and CDR2 sequences are DFQATT and SNEGSKA (reference sequence). The CDR3 has 17 amino acids. The CDR3 DNA reads TGCAGTGCTAGAGATAGAGTAGCGGGAGTTATAACAGATACGCAGTATTTT. Residues: CSARDRVAGVITDTQYF.

The rearrangement joins TRBV4-3 to TRBJ2-3; 10 bases match TRBD1. This CDR3 has 15 amino acids. Germline assignment: CDR1 LGHNA and CDR2 YSLEER. Germline trimming cut 4 bases from V and 3 bases from J; bases unmatched to any gene: 4. CDR3 sequence: CASSRQGARTDTQYF. The CDR3 bases are TGCGCCAGCAGCCGACAGGGGGCTCGTACAGATACGCAGTATTTT.

This clonotype was detected only once. The rearrangement uses TRBV25-1 and TRBJ2-1, with D possibly TRBD1 on 5 matching bases. This CDR3 is 15 amino acids long. The germline V gene encodes CDR1 MGHDK and CDR2 SYGVNS. Trimming pared 4 bases from V and 3 bases from J, leaving 13 bases between. CDR3 loop: CASSGQGKHYNEQFF. Here the CDR3 DNA reads TGTGCCAGCAGTGGCCAGGGAAAACACTACAATGAGCAGTTCTTC.

The gene calls are TRBV13 and TRBJ2-2; D may correspond to TRBD1 or TRBD2 (5 bases each). Trimming took off 5 bases at V and 4 bases at J, with 11 bases between the two ends. The CDR3 loop spans 14 amino acids. Germline CDR1 and CDR2: PRHDT and FYEKMQ (reference sequence). The CDR3 is CASSNSGGTGELFF. DNA of the CDR3: TGTGCCAGCAGCAATAGTGGGGGCACCGGGGAGCTGTTTTTT.

This chain connects TRBV7-6 to TRBJ2-7; 9 bases map to TRBD1. Germline V gene lookup returns CDR1 SGHVS and CDR2 FNYEAQ. Trimming at V came to 1 base and at J to 3 bases, leaving 4 bases not matched to a gene. The CDR3 extends over 15 amino acids. The CDR3 here is CASSLESGQGYEQYF. The CDR3 nucleotides read TGTGCCAGCAGCTTAGAGTCGGGACAGGGCTACGAGCAGTACTTC.

The V and J genes are TRBV9 and TRBJ2-3, with D possibly being TRBD2 (6 bases). The CDR3 totals 15 residues. The V and J ends lost 0 bases and 4 bases respectively, with 12 bases between them. Germline V CDR1 and CDR2: SGDLS, YYNGEE. As DNA, the CDR3 is TGTGCCAGCAGCGTAGCGGGAGCAGGCGCAGATACGCAGTATTTT. Its translation is CASSVAGAGADTQYF.

The count of this clonotype is one. The chain has TRBV4-3 and TRBJ2-7; D not certain. Germline V lookup: CDR1 LGHNA, CDR2 YSLEER. V dropped 0 bases and J dropped 7 bases, with 13 bases sitting between them. The CDR3 extends over 14 amino acids. The CDR3 region is CASSQDRISREQYF. DNA of the CDR3: TGCGCCAGCAGCCAAGATCGAATATCGCGGGAGCAGTACTTC.

The rearrangement links TRBV5-5 to TRBJ2-5, with a possible D match to TRBD1 (5 bases). CDR1 and CDR2 (germline): SGHKS, YYEKEE (reference sequence). Trimming took off 0 bases at V and 5 bases at J, with 20 bases between the two ends. The CDR3 is 17 residues long. The CDR3 DNA follows: TGTGCCAGCAGCTTGGGGACGACGCCAGGGCGGTTCGAGACCCAGTACTTC. This gives the protein CASSLGTTPGRFETQYF.

V and J are TRBV7-9 and TRBJ2-2, with D perhaps given as TRBD1 or TRBD2 (5 bases each). Trimming left V 5 bases short and J 1 base short, with 14 bases between. Germline V gives CDR1 SEHNR, CDR2 FQNEAQ (reference sequence). The CDR3 is 16 residues long. The CDR3 loop reads CASSPHGAGNTGELFF. Here the CDR3 DNA reads TGTGCCAGCAGCCCTCACGGGGCAGGGAACACCGGGGAGCTGTTTTTT.

V usage is TRBV4-1 and J usage is TRBJ1-1, with 7 bases that match TRBD1. The germline V gene encodes CDR1 MGHRA and CDR2 YSYEKL. J was trimmed by 5 bases and V by 1 base; bases with no gene match: 7. This CDR3 has 15 residues. The CDR3 bases are TGCGCCAGCAGCCAAGCCTCAGGGGGGTGGACTGAAGCTTTCTTT. Its protein product is CASSQASGGWTEAFF.